One sample yielded the 23 T cell receptor beta chains listed below, sequenced in a study of shared clonotypes between healthy human individuals. Sequencing was performed with immunoSEQ multiplex PCR; in TCRdb, only in-frame clones are kept and a portion is missing. The sample includes about 2 million clones, roughly 94% of them seen just once. Sequencing input: naive CD4+ T cells sorted from blood. The subset denotes: CD45RA+ positively selected. Receptors originate from a man aged 18-30 years in good health.

As concerns this clone: No DNA is shown, since the ends of the CDR3 on it are uncertain; the CDR3 is the one TCRdb lists. V is TRBV28 and J is TRBJ1-4; no DNA check was done on the table's D call, TRBD1. Germline-derived CDR1 and CDR2 are MDHEN and SYDVKM. The CDR3 comprises 15 residues, both ends counted. The CDR3 sequence: CASSTSTGGSEKLFF.

The genes are TRBV5-6 and TRBJ1-4; the D is unclear. V lost 0 bases and J 8 bases, leaving 17 bases between the germline ends. This CDR3 spans 16 amino acids. Germline assignment: CDR1 SGHDT and CDR2 YYEEEE. Here the CDR3 DNA reads TGTGCCAGCAGCTTGGCCTCAGGAGTCTTTCAAGAAAAACTGTTTTTT. Amino acid sequence: CASSLASGVFQEKLFF.

Worth noting for this clone: Within the sample, other DNA sequences also encode this same CDR3. The rearrangement uses TRBV5-1 and TRBJ2-3; possible D gene TRBD2, 7 bases. The CDR3 contains 14 residues. The V end was cut by 3 bases, the J end by 2 bases, with 10 bases between. The germline gives CDR1 SGHRS, CDR2 YFSETQ. The CDR3 loop reads CASSSGGSTDTQYF. For the CDR3, the DNA is TGCGCCAGCAGCTCGGGGGGCTCCACAGATACGCAGTATTTT.

DNA for the CDR3: TGTGCCAGCAGAAGACAGGGGGAGGGCAGAGAGACCCAGTACTTC. This gives the protein CASRRQGEGRETQYF. J is TRBJ2-5 and V is TRBV6-1; TRBD1 agrees at 9 bases. The CDR3 consists of 15 residues. Trimming took 6 bases from V and 4 from J; bases not matched to a gene: 9. Germline CDR1 reads MNHNS; CDR2 reads SASEGT.

V gene TRBV7-2 combines with J gene TRBJ2-5, with a tentative D call TRBD2 (6 bases). CDR1 is SGHTA and CDR2 is FQGNSA in the germline V gene. This CDR3 has 15 residues. V gave up 4 bases and J gave up 5 bases, with 17 bases separating them. DNA for the CDR3: TGTGCCAGCAGCTATCGACTAGACGTCGGGGAGACCCAGTACTTC. Translating gives CASSYRLDVGETQYF. Together with reference TRBV7-2 and TRBJ2-5, the CDR3 gives the full variable domain: GAGVSQSPSNKVTEKGKDVELRCDPISGHTALYWYRQSLGQGLEFLIYFQGNSAPDKSGLPSDRFSAERTGGSVSTLTIQRTQQEDSAVYLCASSYRLDVGETQYFGPGTRLLVL.

Ten or more counts support this clone. The V call is TRBV6-1, the J call TRBJ2-1; D is ambiguous. This CDR3 comprises 15 residues. The germline CDR1 and CDR2 sequences are MNHNS and SASEGT. The ends were cut back, 6 bases at V and 3 bases at J, with 15 bases in the middle. The CDR3 DNA reads as TGTGCCAGCAGCTATTCTTACTGGGGCTACAATGAGCAGTTCTTC. Its protein product is CASSYSYWGYNEQFF.

The chain couples TRBV28 to TRBJ2-7; tentatively, D is TRBD1 (5 bases). This CDR3 is 15 amino acids long. V lost 6 bases to trimming and J lost 0 bases, with 15 bases between them. CDR1 is MDHEN and CDR2 is SYDVKM in the germline V gene. CDR3 in amino acids: CASSRTGKFSYEQYF. DNA of the CDR3: TGTGCCAGCAGCCGAACAGGAAAATTCTCCTACGAGCAGTACTTC.

V usage is TRBV7-2 and J usage is TRBJ2-2; no definite D call. This CDR3 contains 15 residues. Trimming stripped 4 bases from V and 0 bases from J, with 9 bases between. Germline loops: CDR1 SGHTA, CDR2 FQGNSA. CDR3 residues: CASSSTTANTGELFF. DNA for the CDR3: TGTGCCAGCAGCTCTACCACAGCGAACACCGGGGAGCTGTTTTTT.

Comments on this clone: The sample contains more than one DNA sequence encoding this CDR3. The chain is built from TRBV30 and TRBJ1-4; D is unresolved. CDR3 length equals 10 residues. Trimming left V 5 bases short and J 8 bases short, with 6 bases between. Germline V gives CDR1 GTSNPN, CDR2 SVGIG (reference sequence). The CDR3 here is CAWSGEKLFF. The CDR3 DNA reads TGTGCCTGGTCCGGCGAAAAACTGTTTTTT.

On this clone itself: This same CDR3 is encoded by further DNA sequences in the sample. The rearrangement uses TRBV6-5 and TRBJ2-3; D remains unclear. The germline V and J ends were trimmed by 0 bases and 2 bases, with 9 bases remaining between them. The germline CDR1 and CDR2 sequences are MNHEY and SVGAGI. The CDR3 is 15 amino acids. The CDR3 loop is CASSYSFGSTDTQYF. The CDR3 DNA follows: TGTGCCAGCAGTTACTCCTTCGGCTCCACAGATACGCAGTATTTT.

As for this clone: The sample holds other DNA sequences that translate to the same CDR3. This CDR3 is CASRRTNTEAFF. The CDR3 DNA sequence: TGTGCCAGCCGGCGAACGAACACTGAAGCTTTCTTT. The chain employs TRBV7-2 and TRBJ1-1; D is ambiguous. The length of the CDR3 is 12 residues. The germline V and J ends were trimmed by 8 bases and 1 base, with 8 bases remaining between them. Germline values: CDR1 SGHTA, CDR2 FQGNSA.

The chain couples TRBV5-1 to TRBJ1-4, with 7 bases aligning to TRBD1. The CDR3 has 18 residues. With 0 bases clipped from V and 7 bases from J, the junction kept 15 bases outside the gene matches. Germline CDR1 SGHRS, CDR2 YFSETQ. The CDR3 DNA reads TGCGCCAGCAGCTTGGTATCACCTACAGGGGCCATCGGTGAAAAACTGTTTTTT. Protein product: CASSLVSPTGAIGEKLFF.

This clone came up once. Other DNA sequences in this sample translate to the same CDR3. The gene calls are TRBV4-1 and TRBJ2-5; 7 bases map to TRBD1. This CDR3 has 15 residues. Trimming took 1 base from V and 0 from J; bases not matched to a gene: 2. From germline, CDR1 is MGHRA and CDR2 YSYEKL. The CDR3 here is CASSQGDRDQETQYF. The CDR3 nucleotides read TGCGCCAGCAGCCAAGGCGACAGGGACCAAGAGACCCAGTACTTC.

This clone was recorded a few times. The junction and the germline gene differ at one end; a read error may be behind it. The rearrangement links TRBV7-2 to TRBJ1-2; TRBD1 matches at 7 bases. The CDR3 covers 12 residues. Per the germline V gene, CDR1 is SGHTA and CDR2 is FQGNSA. CDR3 amino acids: CASSNAPGQIIF. CDR3 sequence (DNA): TGTGCCAGCAGCAATGCCCCGGGACAGATCATTTTC.

CDR3 region: CASSPLVGVPTEAFF. CDR3 coding DNA: TGTGCCAGCTCACCACTCGTCGGGGTGCCCACTGAAGCTTTCTTT. The chain links TRBV18 to TRBJ1-1; no clear D. V dropped 1 base and J dropped 4 bases, with 13 bases sitting between them. This CDR3 spans 15 amino acids. Germline values: CDR1 KGHSH, CDR2 LQKENI.

This sequence joins TRBV30 and TRBJ1-1; 7 nucleotides align to TRBD1. CDR1 GTSNPN and CDR2 SVGIG come from the germline V gene (reference sequence). The CDR3 runs 10 residues. V was pared by 5 bases and J by 11 bases, with 5 bases of the junction left unmatched. This CDR3 is CAWDREEAFF. CDR3 DNA sequence: TGTGCCTGGGACAGGGAGGAGGCTTTCTTT.

The chain uses TRBV5-4 and TRBJ2-7; 10 nucleotides align to TRBD2. The germline V gene encodes CDR1 SGHNT and CDR2 YYREEE (reference sequence). Trimming removed 4 bases from V and 4 bases from J; junction bases left unmatched: 8. CDR3 length equals 15 residues. The DNA of the CDR3 is TGTGCCAGCAGCCCTCAGCGGGGGGGTCGTTACGAGCAGTACTTC. Encoded protein: CASSPQRGGRYEQYF.

The V and J genes are TRBV5-4 and TRBJ2-7, with 8 nucleotides matching TRBD1. The junction had 9 bases not matched to a gene; V was cut back by 6 bases and J by 1 base. The CDR3 sequence is 15 residues long. Germline values: CDR1 SGHNT, CDR2 YYREEE (reference sequence). For the CDR3, the DNA is TGTGCCAGCACCTCCCAGGGGGCCGGGTCCTACGAGCAGTACTTC. Protein product: CASTSQGAGSYEQYF. The full variable domain, its missing parts supplied by reference TRBV5-4 and TRBJ2-7, is ETGVTQSPTHLIKTRGQQVTLRCSSQSGHNTVSWYQQALGQGPQFIFQYYREEENGRGNFPPRFSGLQFPNYSSELNVNALELDDSALYLCASTSQGAGSYEQYFGPGTRLTVT.

The J gene is TRBJ2-3, the V gene TRBV27; maybe TRBD2 (5 bases). CDR1 and CDR2 from the germline V gene are MNHEY and SMNVEV (reference sequence). This CDR3 has 13 amino acids. Trimming left V 6 bases short and J 5 bases short, with 12 bases between. DNA for the CDR3: TGTGCCAGCAGCAGCCGGGATAGAGATACGCAGTATTTT. As protein: CASSSRDRDTQYF.

The chain employs TRBV11-2 and TRBJ2-5, with D uncertain. Germline assignment: CDR1 SGHAT and CDR2 FQNNGV. The CDR3 contains 14 residues. V lost 2 bases and J 3 bases, leaving 10 bases between the germline ends. The CDR3 nucleotides read TGTGCCAGCAGCTTAATTAGGCTTGAAGAGACCCAGTACTTC. Protein: CASSLIRLEETQYF.

V usage is TRBV6-1 and J usage is TRBJ1-1; no reliable D call. Germline V gene data show CDR1 as MNHNS and CDR2 as SASEGT. V lost 2 bases to trimming and J lost 4 bases, with 14 bases between them. The CDR3 totals 15 residues. In nucleotides, the CDR3 is TGTGCCAGCAGTGAAAGCCCAGTGGGTGGCACTGAAGCTTTCTTT. Protein: CASSESPVGGTEAFF.

The chain couples TRBV2 to TRBJ1-5; D remains unclear. Deletions cut 4 bases from V and 3 bases from J, with 10 bases between. This CDR3 contains 14 residues. The germline V gene has CDR1 SNHLY and CDR2 FYNNEI. CDR3 loop: CASSGQAHNQPQHF. The CDR3, as DNA: TGTGCCAGCAGTGGGCAGGCACACAATCAGCCCCAGCATTTT.

J is TRBJ1-1 and V is TRBV5-6; the D gene is possibly TRBD1 (6 bases). Trimming removed 4 bases from V and 3 bases from J, with 16 bases in between. The CDR3 is 15 residues long. Germline V gene data show CDR1 as SGHDT and CDR2 as YYEEEE. The CDR3 DNA reads TGTGCCAGCAGCAGGTCGACAGGAAGGGACACTGAAGCTTTCTTT. Translated: CASSRSTGRDTEAFF.